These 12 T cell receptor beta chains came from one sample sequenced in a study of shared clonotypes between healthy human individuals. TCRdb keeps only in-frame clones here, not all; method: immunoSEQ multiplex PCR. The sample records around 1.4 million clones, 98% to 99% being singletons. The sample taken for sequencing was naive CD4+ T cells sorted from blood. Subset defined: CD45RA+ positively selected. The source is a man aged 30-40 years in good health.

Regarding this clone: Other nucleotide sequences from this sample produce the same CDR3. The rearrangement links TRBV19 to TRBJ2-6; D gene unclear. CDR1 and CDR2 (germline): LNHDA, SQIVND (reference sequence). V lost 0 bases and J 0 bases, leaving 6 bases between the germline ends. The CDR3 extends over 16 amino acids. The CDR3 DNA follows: TGTGCCAGTAGTATAGATGGTAACTCTGGGGCCAACGTCCTGACTTTC. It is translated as CASSIDGNSGANVLTF. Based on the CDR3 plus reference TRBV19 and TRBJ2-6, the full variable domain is DGGITQSPKYLFRKEGQNVTLSCEQNLNHDAMYWYRQDPGQGLRLIYYSQIVNDFQKGDIAEGYSVSREKKESFPLTVTSAQKNPTAFYLCASSIDGNSGANVLTFGAGSRLTVL.

Written as DNA, the CDR3 is TGCAGCGTTCCCACCTCTGGGGCCAACGTCCTGACTTTC. Protein sequence: CSVPTSGANVLTF. The chain is built from TRBV29-1 and TRBJ2-6; D unresolved. This CDR3 contains 13 residues. V lost 5 bases and J lost 0, with 5 bases in between. CDR1 and CDR2 (germline): SQVTM, ANQGSEA.

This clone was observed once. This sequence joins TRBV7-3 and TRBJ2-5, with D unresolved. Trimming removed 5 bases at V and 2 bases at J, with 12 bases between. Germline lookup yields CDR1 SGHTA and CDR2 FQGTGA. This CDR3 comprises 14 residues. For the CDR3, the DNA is TGTGCCAGCAGCCCCACCAGAGATCAAGAGACCCAGTACTTC. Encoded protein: CASSPTRDQETQYF.

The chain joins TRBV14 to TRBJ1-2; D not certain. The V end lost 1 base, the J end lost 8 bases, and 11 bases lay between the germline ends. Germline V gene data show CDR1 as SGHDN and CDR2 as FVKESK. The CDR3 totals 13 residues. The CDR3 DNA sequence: TGTGCCAGCAGCCAAGTCATGAGAGCCGGCTACACCTTC. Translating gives CASSQVMRAGYTF.

The CDR3 DNA is TGCGCCAGCAGCTTGGACGGTAGGGCCGGAAACACCATATATTTT. Its translation is CASSLDGRAGNTIYF. The chain employs TRBV5-1 and TRBJ1-3, with D unresolved. Trimming pared 0 bases from V and 4 bases from J, leaving 11 bases between. The CDR3 totals 15 residues. Germline V gene data show CDR1 as SGHRS and CDR2 as YFSETQ.

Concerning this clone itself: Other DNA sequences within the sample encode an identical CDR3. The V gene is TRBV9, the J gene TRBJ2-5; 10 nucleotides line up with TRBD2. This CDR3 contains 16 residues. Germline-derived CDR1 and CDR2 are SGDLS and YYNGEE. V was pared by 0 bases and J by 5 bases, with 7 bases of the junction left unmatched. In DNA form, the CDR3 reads TGTGCCAGCAGCGTAGGGGCTAGCGGGAGCTCGGAGACCCAGTACTTC. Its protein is CASSVGASGSSETQYF.

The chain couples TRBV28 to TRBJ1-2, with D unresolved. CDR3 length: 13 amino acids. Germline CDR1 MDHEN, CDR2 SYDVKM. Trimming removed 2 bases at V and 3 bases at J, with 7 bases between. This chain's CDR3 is CASSLTAHYGYTF. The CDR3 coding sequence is TGTGCCAGCAGTTTAACCGCCCACTATGGCTACACCTTC.

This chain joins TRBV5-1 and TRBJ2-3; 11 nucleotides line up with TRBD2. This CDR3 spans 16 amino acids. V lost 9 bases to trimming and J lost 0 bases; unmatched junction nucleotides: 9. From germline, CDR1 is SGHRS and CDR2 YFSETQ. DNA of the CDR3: TGCGCCACCAGGCGCGGACTAGCGGGCAGCACAGATACGCAGTATTTT. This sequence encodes CATRRGLAGSTDTQYF.

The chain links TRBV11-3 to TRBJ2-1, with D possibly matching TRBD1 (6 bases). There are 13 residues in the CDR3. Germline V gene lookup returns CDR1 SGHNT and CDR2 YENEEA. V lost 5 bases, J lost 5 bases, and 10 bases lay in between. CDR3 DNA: TGTGCCAGCAGCCCGGACAGACACAATGAGCAGTTCTTC. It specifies CASSPDRHNEQFF.

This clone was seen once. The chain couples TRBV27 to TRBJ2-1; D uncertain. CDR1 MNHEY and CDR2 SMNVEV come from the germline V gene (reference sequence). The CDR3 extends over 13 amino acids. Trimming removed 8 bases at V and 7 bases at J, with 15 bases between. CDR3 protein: CASSPRTENEQFF. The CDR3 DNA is TGTGCCAGCTCTCCCCGAACAGAAAATGAGCAGTTCTTC.

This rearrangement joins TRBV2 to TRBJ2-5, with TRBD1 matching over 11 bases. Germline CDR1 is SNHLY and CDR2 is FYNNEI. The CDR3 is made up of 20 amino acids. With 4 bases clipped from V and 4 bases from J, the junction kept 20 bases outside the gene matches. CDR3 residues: CASSAFWTGGKYRPRETQYF. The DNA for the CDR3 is TGTGCCAGCAGTGCCTTTTGGACAGGGGGCAAGTACCGGCCTCGAGAGACCCAGTACTTC. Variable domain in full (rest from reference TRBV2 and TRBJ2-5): EPEVTQTPSHQVTQMGQEVILRCVPISNHLYFYWYRQILGQKVEFLVSFYNNEISEKSEIFDDQFSVERPDGSNFTLKIRSTKLEDSAMYFCASSAFWTGGKYRPRETQYFGPGTRLLVL.

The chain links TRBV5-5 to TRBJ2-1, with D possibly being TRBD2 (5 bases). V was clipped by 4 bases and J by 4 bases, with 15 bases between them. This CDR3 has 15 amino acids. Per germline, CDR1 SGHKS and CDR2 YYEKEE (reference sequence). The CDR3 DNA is TGTGCCAGCAGCCGTGGGAGCTACATTTACAATGAGCAGTTCTTC. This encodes CASSRGSYIYNEQFF. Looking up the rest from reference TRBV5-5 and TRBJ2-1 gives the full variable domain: DAGVTQSPTHLIKTRGQQVTLRCSPISGHKSVSWYQQVLGQGPQFIFQYYEKEERGRGNFPDRFSARQFPNYSSELNVNALLLGDSALYLCASSRGSYIYNEQFFGPGTRLTVL.